The clone carrying this T cell receptor beta chain appeared a few times. Sequencing was performed with immunoSEQ multiplex PCR; in TCRdb, only in-frame clones are kept and a portion is missing. The data show approximately 70,000 clones, just over 85% seen once. The CDR3 length is 15 residues. Germline assignment: CDR1 SGHNT and CDR2 YENEEA. Trimming cost V 4 bases and J 4 bases; bases outside gene matches: 4. The data were obtained in a study of T cell responses to AZD1222 COVID-19 vaccine. This receptor was obtained from an adult in good health. This chain uses TRBV11-3 with TRBJ2-2; 9 bases agree with TRBD1. The sequencing used peripheral blood, collected on day 0 of AZD1222 vaccination. The CDR3 coding sequence is TGTGCCAGCAGCTACCGACAGGGGGGCACCGGGGAGCTGTTTTTT. Encoded protein: CASSYRQGGTGELFF.